This T cell receptor beta chain is from a study of T cell changes during pregnancy in multiple sclerosis. Only in-frame clones appear in the TCRdb table, and some are missing; sequencing was by immunoSEQ multiplex PCR. The table has tens of thousands of clones, under 95% seen once. The V gene end was trimmed by 6 bases and the J gene end by 1 base; junction bases not matched to a gene: 4. This CDR3 has 14 amino acids. CDR1 WNHNN and CDR2 SYGVQD come from the germline V gene (reference sequence). This clone came up once. The source was CD8+ T cells from peripheral blood mononuclear cells, collected in the second trimester of pregnancy. V and J are TRBV10-1 and TRBJ1-1; 8 nucleotides line up with TRBD1. The TCR originated in a female donor with multiple sclerosis, enrolled in a pregnancy study. CDR3 sequence reads: CASRPGTGNTEAFF. The CDR3 bases are TGCGCCAGCAGACCCGGGACAGGGAACACTGAAGCTTTCTTT.